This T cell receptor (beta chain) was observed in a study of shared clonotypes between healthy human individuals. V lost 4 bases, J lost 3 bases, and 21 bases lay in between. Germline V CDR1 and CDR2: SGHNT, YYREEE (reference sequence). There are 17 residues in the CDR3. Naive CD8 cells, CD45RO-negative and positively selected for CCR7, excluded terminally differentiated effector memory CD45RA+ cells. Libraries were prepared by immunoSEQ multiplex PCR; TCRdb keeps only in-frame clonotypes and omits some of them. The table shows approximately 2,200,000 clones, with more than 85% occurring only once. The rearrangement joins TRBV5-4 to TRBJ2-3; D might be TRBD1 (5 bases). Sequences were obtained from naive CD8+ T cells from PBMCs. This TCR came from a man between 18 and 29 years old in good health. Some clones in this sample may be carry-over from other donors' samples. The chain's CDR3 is CASSLGAKAGSTDTQYF. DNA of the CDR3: TGTGCCAGCAGCCTTGGGGCTAAAGCAGGGTCGACAGATACGCAGTATTTT.